A single sample gave rise to the 23 T cell receptor beta chains below, sequenced in a study of long-term antiretroviral therapy in people with HIV. The run of the v3.0 immunoSEQ assay was at survey level. Data came from immunoSEQ multiplex PCR; TCRdb stores just in-frame clones and leaves some out. The sample holds tens of thousands of clones, roughly 84% seen once. Sequenced here: unsorted PBMCs, sampled at the start of antiretroviral therapy. The receptors were gathered from a middle-aged man with HIV.

The table lists this clone with a count of one. The chain uses TRBV28 and TRBJ1-5; maybe TRBD1 (5 bases). The germline gives CDR1 MDHEN, CDR2 SYDVKM. V lost 5 bases, J lost 1 base, and 9 bases lay in between. The CDR3 extends over 14 amino acids. In DNA form, the CDR3 reads TGTGCCAGCAGTGTCCGGGACAGCAATCAGCCCCAGCATTTT. Amino acids: CASSVRDSNQPQHF.

V is TRBV10-2 and J is TRBJ1-6, with 7 bases matching TRBD1. Per germline, CDR1 WSHSY and CDR2 SAAADI. V lost 2 bases, J lost 10 bases, and 5 bases stayed unmatched. The CDR3 extends over 14 amino acids. The CDR3 loop is CASSEMTGQSPLHF. CDR3 DNA: TGCGCCAGCAGTGAGATGACAGGGCAATCACCCCTCCACTTT.

The chain links TRBV7-9 to TRBJ1-1; a possible D gene is TRBD1 (6 bases). CDR1 is SEHNR and CDR2 is FQNEAQ in the germline V gene (reference sequence). V was shortened by 4 bases and J by 7 bases, with 16 bases between the two germline ends. This CDR3 is 14 amino acids long. The CDR3, as DNA: TGTGCCAGCAGCTGGGCGGGGGCTAGTCTTGAAGCTTTCTTT. This sequence encodes CASSWAGASLEAFF. The full variable domain, in which reference TRBV7-9 and TRBJ1-1 provide the parts outside the CDR3, is DTGVSQNPRHKITKRGQNVTFRCDPISEHNRLYWYRQTLGQGPEFLTYFQNEAQLEKSRLLSDRFSAERPKGSFSTLEIQRTEQGDSAMYLCASSWAGASLEAFFGQGTRLTVV.

The chain is built from TRBV11-2 and TRBJ2-1, with unresolved D. V was clipped by 5 bases and J by 7 bases, with 9 bases between them. Germline V gives CDR1 SGHAT, CDR2 FQNNGV. CDR3 length: 12 residues. DNA for the CDR3: TGTGCCAGCAGCCCGACACGAAATGAGCAGTTCTTC. Translated: CASSPTRNEQFF.

J is TRBJ1-1 and V is TRBV10-1, with no clear D. CDR1 and CDR2 (germline): WNHNN, SYGVQD (reference sequence). The CDR3 runs 13 residues. The V end was cut by 0 bases, the J end by 4 bases, with 6 bases between. The CDR3 here is CASSESEGTEAFF. The CDR3, as DNA: TGCGCCAGCAGTGAGTCGGAGGGCACTGAAGCTTTCTTT.

The V gene is TRBV18, the J gene TRBJ2-7, with no clear D. Trimming removed 2 bases at V and 0 bases at J, with 2 bases between. This CDR3 is 12 amino acids long. CDR1 is KGHSH and CDR2 is LQKENI in the germline V gene. CDR3 in DNA: TGTGCCAGCTCACCAGGCTCCTACGAGCAGTACTTC. This translates into CASSPGSYEQYF.

This chain joins TRBV7-6 and TRBJ2-7; either TRBD1 or TRBD2 may fit D (5 bases each). CDR3 length equals 16 residues. V was shortened by 5 bases and J by 7 bases, with 24 bases between the two germline ends. CDR1 and CDR2 (germline): SGHVS, FNYEAQ. For the CDR3, the DNA is TGTGCCAGCAGCCAACGGGACGGCGCACCCCTTGGTGAGCAGTACTTC. Its translation: CASSQRDGAPLGEQYF.

J is TRBJ2-7 and V is TRBV15; D gene unclear. CDR3 size: 13 residues. V was shortened by 3 bases and J by 3 bases, with 9 bases between the two germline ends. The germline CDR1 and CDR2 sequences are LNHNV and YYDKDF (reference sequence). The DNA of the CDR3 is TGTGCCACCAGCAGGGACGGAATCTACGAGCAGTACTTC. Protein sequence: CATSRDGIYEQYF.

V gene TRBV19 combines with J gene TRBJ2-2; D unresolved. This CDR3 region has 16 residues. Looked up from germline, CDR1 is LNHDA and CDR2 is SQIVND (reference sequence). V was cut by 2 bases and J by 1 base, with 11 bases left in between. The CDR3: CASSIWKGLNTGELFF. DNA of the CDR3: TGTGCCAGTAGTATATGGAAGGGTCTGAACACCGGGGAGCTGTTTTTT.

This rearrangement joins TRBV10-1 to TRBJ2-3; 8 bases agree with TRBD2. Trimming cost V 3 bases and J 5 bases; bases outside gene matches: 10. In germline, CDR1 is WNHNN, CDR2 SYGVQD (reference sequence). This CDR3 has 16 amino acids. The CDR3 DNA sequence: TGCGCCAGCAGTGATCCGGCTAGCGGGTCAGGAGATACGCAGTATTTT. Amino acids: CASSDPASGSGDTQYF.

V gene TRBV27 combines with J gene TRBJ1-1; D not certain. Trimming removed 6 bases from V and 0 bases from J, with 20 bases in between. Per the germline V gene, CDR1 is MNHEY and CDR2 is SMNVEV (reference sequence). The CDR3 extends over 17 amino acids. The CDR3 nucleotides read TGTGCCAGCAGACCCATCTCCGGGAACCGGATGAACACTGAAGCTTTCTTT. It encodes CASRPISGNRMNTEAFF.

The chain joins TRBV15 to TRBJ1-5; D not resolved. V was pared by 5 bases and J by 0 bases, with 11 bases between. From germline, CDR1 is LNHNV and CDR2 YYDKDF (reference sequence). CDR3 length equals 15 residues. The CDR3 nucleotides read TGTGCCACCAGCCAAGGCGGCGATAGCAATCAGCCCCAGCATTTT. Protein product: CATSQGGDSNQPQHF.

The V call is TRBV7-9, the J call TRBJ2-2, with 7 bases fitting TRBD1. V shed 11 bases, J shed 0 bases, and the junction held 6 bases outside the gene matches. The CDR3 loop spans 14 amino acids. Per the germline V gene, CDR1 is SEHNR and CDR2 is FQNEAQ (reference sequence). The CDR3 region is CAVLGQSNTGELFF. CDR3 in DNA: TGTGCCGTTCTGGGACAGTCGAACACCGGGGAGCTGTTTTTT. The full variable domain, rest sourced from reference TRBV7-9 and TRBJ2-2, is DTGVSQNPRHKITKRGQNVTFRCDPISEHNRLYWYRQTLGQGPEFLTYFQNEAQLEKSRLLSDRFSAERPKGSFSTLEIQRTEQGDSAMYLCAVLGQSNTGELFFGEGSRLTVL.

V and J are TRBV11-2 and TRBJ1-6; TRBD1 might be the D (6 bases). The CDR3 runs 19 residues. Trimming stripped 0 bases from V and 5 bases from J, with 20 bases between. Germline CDR1 reads SGHAT; CDR2 reads FQNNGV. The CDR3 DNA reads as TGTGCCAGCAGCTTAGATCCTCTCGGCAGGGGCACCCATAATTCACCCCTCCACTTT. Translation: CASSLDPLGRGTHNSPLHF.

V gene TRBV9 combines with J gene TRBJ1-2; D is ambiguous. The CDR3 runs to 15 residues. V was cut by 1 base and J by 2 bases, with 12 bases left in between. Looked up from germline, CDR1 is SGDLS and CDR2 is YYNGEE. CDR3 region: CASSVPLSKNYGYTF. The CDR3 nucleotides read TGTGCCAGCAGCGTACCCCTCTCAAAGAACTATGGCTACACCTTC.

This clone appeared a single time. The chain employs TRBV5-1 and TRBJ1-1; 7 nucleotides match TRBD1. Germline assignment: CDR1 SGHRS and CDR2 YFSETQ. V shed 4 bases and J 4 bases; nucleotides not matched to a gene: 13. CDR3 length: 16 residues. CDR3 DNA: TGCGCCAGCAGCGCATTCGGGCAGGGGGTCGGCACTGAAGCTTTCTTT. This encodes CASSAFGQGVGTEAFF.

The rearrangement links TRBV2 to TRBJ1-1; 7 nucleotides agree with TRBD1. After removal of 6 bases from V and 3 bases from J, the junction contained 7 bases not matched to a gene. The CDR3 is 14 amino acids. Germline assignment: CDR1 SNHLY and CDR2 FYNNEI. The CDR3 region is CASRGTRGDTEAFF. The CDR3 DNA reads as TGTGCCAGCAGGGGGACCAGGGGGGACACTGAAGCTTTCTTT. The variable domain in full, with the rest retrieved from reference TRBV2 and TRBJ1-1, is EPEVTQTPSHQVTQMGQEVILRCVPISNHLYFYWYRQILGQKVEFLVSFYNNEISEKSEIFDDQFSVERPDGSNFTLKIRSTKLEDSAMYFCASRGTRGDTEAFFGQGTRLTVV.

The chain links TRBV4-3 to TRBJ1-2; D gene uncertain. The CDR3 contains 11 residues. V was shortened by 3 bases and J by 7 bases, with 6 bases between the two germline ends. Germline V gene lookup returns CDR1 LGHNA and CDR2 YSLEER. The CDR3: CASSQAGGYTF. DNA for the CDR3: TGCGCCAGCAGCCAGGCAGGTGGCTACACCTTC.

The chain has TRBV12-5 and TRBJ1-1; unclear D gene. Germline loops: CDR1 LGHNT, CDR2 FRNRAP. The ends were cut back, 0 bases at V and 3 bases at J, with 2 bases in the middle. CDR3 length equals 12 residues. The CDR3 loop is CASGLVDTEAFF. The CDR3 DNA is TGTGCTAGTGGTTTGGTAGACACTGAAGCTTTCTTT.

By share, this clone ranks as medium-sized. The rearrangement uses TRBV2 and TRBJ1-2, with TRBD1 matching over 8 bases. The CDR3 runs 16 residues. The trim removed 4 bases at V and 1 base at J, leaving 8 bases unmatched. Looked up from germline, CDR1 is SNHLY and CDR2 is FYNNEI. In DNA form, the CDR3 reads TGTGCCAGCAGTGGGAGCGTACAGGGGGGTAACTATGGCTACACCTTC. It is translated as CASSGSVQGGNYGYTF.

This chain connects TRBV7-9 to TRBJ2-2; 7 bases fit TRBD2. The V segment lost 5 bases and the J segment 12 bases; nucleotides outside the gene matches: 12. CDR1 and CDR2 from the germline V gene are SEHNR and FQNEAQ (reference sequence). The CDR3 contains 14 residues. The CDR3 protein is CASSPVPSGGQLFF. CDR3 nucleotides: TGTGCCAGCAGCCCTGTCCCTAGCGGAGGCCAGCTGTTTTTT.

The chain is built from TRBV4-2 and TRBJ1-5; 7 bases are a match to TRBD1. This CDR3 has 18 residues. CDR1 LGHNA and CDR2 YNFKEQ come from the germline V gene. Trimming cost V 1 base and J 3 bases; bases outside gene matches: 12. The CDR3 region is CASSQALLRTGDNQPQHF. The CDR3, as DNA: TGTGCCAGCAGCCAAGCCCTTCTACGGACAGGAGACAATCAGCCCCAGCATTTT.

This clone has just a few counts. CDR3 loop: CASSQDRDSGNTIYF. CDR3 in DNA: TGCGCCAGCAGCCAGGACAGGGACTCTGGAAACACCATATATTTT. This chain uses TRBV4-3 with TRBJ1-3, with 8 bases that match TRBD1. With 3 bases clipped from V and 0 bases from J, the junction kept 1 base outside the gene matches. Germline CDR1 is LGHNA and CDR2 is YSLEER. The CDR3 has 15 residues.